The clone carrying this T cell receptor beta chain showed up many times. Its specificity is not known. The V end lost 6 bases, the J end lost 7 bases, and 13 bases lay between the germline ends. The CDR3 contains 13 residues. Germline V gene sequence: CDR1 DFQATT, CDR2 SNEGSKA (reference sequence). These data originate in a study of CD8+CD57+ T cells in acquired aplastic anemia. Study-level results: Patients and controls had in common around 29 CD8+ CDR3 sequences.

Patients picked for sequencing had shown CD8+CD57+ cell expansion detected by flow cytometry. The template for TCR beta VDJ and CDR3 sequence profiling was genomic DNA. TCRdb independently ran MiXCR on the reads; one entry per CDR3 protein. This table has about 150,000 distinct CDR3 sequences, about 52% appearing once. V gene TRBV20-1 combines with J gene TRBJ1-6; weak D call: TRBD1 (6 bases). Specimen: sorted CD4+, CD8+, or CD8+CD57+ T cells (not recorded which) from PBMCs. The sequence came from a human donor with aplastic anemia. CDR3 region: CSAGDKFNSPLHF. The DNA of the CDR3 is TGCAGTGCCGGGGACAAATTCAATTCACCCCTCCACTTT.